The sequence of this T cell receptor beta chain was determined in a study of CD8 T cells in Susac syndrome. Study observations and caveats: By the study's own acknowledgment, its TCR sequencing and HLA analysis included relatively few individuals.

Details on this clonotype: Its target is not known.

Reverse transcription of roughly 0.5 to 1 ug RNA was carried out with random hexamers. By means of immunoSEQ multiplex PCR, TCR beta CDR3 spanning 54 Vbeta and 13 Jbeta underwent amplification. TCRdb recomputed calls from the immunoSEQ multiplex PCR reads with MiXCR, one row per CDR3 protein. The sample lists approximately 220,000 distinct CDR3 sequences, approximately 95% occurring once. Sequenced sample: CD4+ T cells from PBMCs. The clonotype comes from a human donor with multiple sclerosis.

The CDR3 region is CASSEGGWTEAFF. Written as DNA, the CDR3 is TGTGCCAGCAGTGAGGGGGGATGGACTGAAGCTTTCTTT. The rearrangement links TRBV2 to TRBJ1-1, with D possibly being TRBD1 (5 bases). Germline V lookup: CDR1 SNHLY, CDR2 FYNNEI. CDR3 length: 13 residues. V lost 3 bases to trimming and J lost 5 bases, with 10 bases between them.